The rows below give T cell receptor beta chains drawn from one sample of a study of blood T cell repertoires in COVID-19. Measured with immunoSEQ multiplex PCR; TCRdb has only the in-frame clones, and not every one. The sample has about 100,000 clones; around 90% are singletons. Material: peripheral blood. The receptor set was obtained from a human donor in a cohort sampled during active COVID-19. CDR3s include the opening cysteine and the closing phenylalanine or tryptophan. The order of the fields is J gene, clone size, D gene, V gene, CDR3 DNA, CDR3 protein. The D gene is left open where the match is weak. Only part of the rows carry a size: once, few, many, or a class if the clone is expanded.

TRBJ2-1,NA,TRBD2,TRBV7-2,TGTGCCAGCAGCTTAAGGGTCCGGGGACTAGCTAATCCCCGGGGTGAGCAGTTCTTC,CASSLRVRGLANPRGEQFF
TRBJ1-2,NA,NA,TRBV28,TGTGCCAGCAGTTTGCCCGGGTCTGCATATGGCTACACCTTC,CASSLPGSAYGYTF
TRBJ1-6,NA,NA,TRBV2,TGTGCCAGCAGACCCCAATTGGGGGCGCGTAATTCACCCCTCCACTTT,CASRPQLGARNSPLHF
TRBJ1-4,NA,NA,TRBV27,TGTGCCAGCAGTTTCGGGGGAGCAACTAATGAAAAACTGTTTTTT,CASSFGGATNEKLFF
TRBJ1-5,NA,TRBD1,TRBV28,TGTGCCAGCAGCAGCCCGGGACAGGATAATCAGCCCCAGCATTTT,CASSSPGQDNQPQHF
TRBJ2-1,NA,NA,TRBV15,TGTGCCACCAGCAGCCTCGGGGGGCAGGGGAATGAGCAGTTCTTC,CATSSLGGQGNEQFF
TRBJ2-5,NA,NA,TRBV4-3,TGCGCCAGCAGCCAAAATGGCAACAGGGCCCGGGAGACCCAGTACTTC,CASSQNGNRARETQYF
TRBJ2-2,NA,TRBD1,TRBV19,TGTGCCAGTAGTATAATAGGGGGACAGGGGGCCGGGGAGCTGTTTTTT,CASSIIGGQGAGELFF
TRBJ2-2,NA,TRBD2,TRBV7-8,TGTGCCAGCAGCTCCCTAGCGGTGACCACCGGGGAGCTGTTTTTT,CASSSLAVTTGELFF
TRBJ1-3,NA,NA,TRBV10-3,TGTGCCATCAGTGAGTCCGGGACTGTTGGAAACACCATATATTTT,CAISESGTVGNTIYF
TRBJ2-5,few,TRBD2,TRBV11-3,TGTGCCAGCAGCTTGACTAGCGGTGAAGAGACCCAGTACTTC,CASSLTSGEETQYF
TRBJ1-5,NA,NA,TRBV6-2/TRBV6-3,TGTGCCAGCAGTTACCCCTGGGCAGACTATTTTCGCAATCAGCCCCAGCATTTT,CASSYPWADYFRNQPQHF
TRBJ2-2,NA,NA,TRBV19,TGTGCCAGTAGTTTCCGACTGAACACCGGGGAGCTGTTTTTT,CASSFRLNTGELFF
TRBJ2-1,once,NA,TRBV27,TGTGTCAGCAGTATCCTAGCGAACAATGAGCAGTTCTTC,CVSSILANNEQFF
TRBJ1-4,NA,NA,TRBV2,TGTGCCAGCATGCCGGTTCGGGGGAGTGAAAAACTGTTTTTT,CASMPVRGSEKLFF
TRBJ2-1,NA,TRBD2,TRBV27,TGTGCCAGCAGTTCCCGGACTAGGAAAGGCCCAGGAGGCTCCTACAATGAGCAGTTCTTC,CASSSRTRKGPGGSYNEQFF
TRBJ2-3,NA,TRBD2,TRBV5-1,TGCGCCAGCAGTCGGTTTAGCGGGGGGATAGATACGCAGTATTTT,CASSRFSGGIDTQYF